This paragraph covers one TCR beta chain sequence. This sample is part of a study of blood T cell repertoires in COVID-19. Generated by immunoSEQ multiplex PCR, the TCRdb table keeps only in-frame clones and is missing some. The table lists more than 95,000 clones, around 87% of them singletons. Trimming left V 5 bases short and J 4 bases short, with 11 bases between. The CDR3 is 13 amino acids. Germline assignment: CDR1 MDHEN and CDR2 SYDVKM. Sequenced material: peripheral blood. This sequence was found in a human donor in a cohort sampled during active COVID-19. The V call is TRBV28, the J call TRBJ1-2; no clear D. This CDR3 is CASSGRPIYGYTF. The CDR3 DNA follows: TGTGCCAGCAGTGGGCGCCCCATCTATGGCTACACCTTC.